The clone carrying this T cell receptor beta chain was observed a handful of times. This entry is derived from a study of T cells in Graves' hyperthyroidism and ophthalmopathy. Authors of the study amplified TCR beta CDR3 regions from RNA transcripts. The primer set for the first-round RT-PCR of the TCR CDR3 was HTBI. From the multiplex PCR reads, TCRdb called clonotypes with MiXCR, one entry per CDR3 protein. The sample lists under 350,000 distinct CDR3 sequences, 15% to 20% seen once, with over 45% in the top ten. This CDR3 contains 12 residues. The V gene lost 4 bases and the J gene lost 12 bases, with 14 bases spanning the gap. The V gene's germline CDR1 is MNHEY and CDR2 SVGEGT.

The sequence derives from a woman between 55 and 75 years old with Graves' ophthalmopathy. The V and J genes are TRBV6-2 or TRBV6-3 and TRBJ2-3; D possibly corresponds to TRBD2 (6 bases). Sequenced: blood. For the CDR3, the DNA is TGTGCCAGCAGTTCCCGACTAGATAGACAGTATTTT. It encodes CASSSRLDRQYF.